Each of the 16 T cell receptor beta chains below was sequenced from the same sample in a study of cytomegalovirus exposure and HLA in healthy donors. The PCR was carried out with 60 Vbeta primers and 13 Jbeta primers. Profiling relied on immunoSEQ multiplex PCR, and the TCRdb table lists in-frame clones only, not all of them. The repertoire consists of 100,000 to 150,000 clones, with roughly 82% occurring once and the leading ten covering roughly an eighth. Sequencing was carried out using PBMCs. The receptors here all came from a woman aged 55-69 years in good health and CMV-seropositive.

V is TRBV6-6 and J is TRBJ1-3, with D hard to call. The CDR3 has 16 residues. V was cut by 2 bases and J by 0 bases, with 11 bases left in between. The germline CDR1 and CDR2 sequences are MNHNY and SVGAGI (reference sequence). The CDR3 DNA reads TGTGCCAGCAGTTACCCCGCAGTTGGCTCTGGAAACACCATATATTTT. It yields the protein CASSYPAVGSGNTIYF.

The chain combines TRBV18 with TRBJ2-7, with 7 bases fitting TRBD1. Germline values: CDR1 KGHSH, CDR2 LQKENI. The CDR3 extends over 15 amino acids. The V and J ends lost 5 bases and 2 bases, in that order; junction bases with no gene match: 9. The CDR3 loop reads CASSYGTASTYEQYF. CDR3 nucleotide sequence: TGTGCCAGCTCATACGGGACAGCCTCAACCTACGAGCAGTACTTC.

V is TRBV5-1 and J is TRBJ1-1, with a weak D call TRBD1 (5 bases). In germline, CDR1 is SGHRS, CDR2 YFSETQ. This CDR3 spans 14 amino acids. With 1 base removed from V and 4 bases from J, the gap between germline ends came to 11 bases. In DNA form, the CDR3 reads TGCGCCAGCAGCTTGAACGCCCAGGGCACTGAAGCTTTCTTT. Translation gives CASSLNAQGTEAFF.

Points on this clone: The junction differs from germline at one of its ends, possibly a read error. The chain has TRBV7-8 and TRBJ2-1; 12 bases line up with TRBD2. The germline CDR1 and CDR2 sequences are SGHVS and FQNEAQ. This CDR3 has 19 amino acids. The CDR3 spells CASSTLAGGPLGWYNEQFF. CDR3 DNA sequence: TGTGCTAGCAGCACCCTAGCGGGGGGGCCCCTGGGTTGGTACAATGAGCAGTTCTTC.

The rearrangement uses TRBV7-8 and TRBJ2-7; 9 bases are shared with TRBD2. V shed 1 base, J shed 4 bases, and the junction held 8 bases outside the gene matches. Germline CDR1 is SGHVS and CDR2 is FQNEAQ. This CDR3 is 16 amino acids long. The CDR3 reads CASSLGNWREGYEQYF. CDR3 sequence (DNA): TGTGCCAGCAGCTTAGGGAATTGGCGGGAGGGTTACGAGCAGTACTTC.

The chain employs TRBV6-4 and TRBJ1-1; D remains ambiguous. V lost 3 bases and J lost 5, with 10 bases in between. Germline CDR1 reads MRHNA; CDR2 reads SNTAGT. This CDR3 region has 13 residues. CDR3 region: CASSEGSGTEAFF. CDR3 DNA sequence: TGTGCCAGCAGTGAGGGGAGTGGGACTGAAGCTTTCTTT.

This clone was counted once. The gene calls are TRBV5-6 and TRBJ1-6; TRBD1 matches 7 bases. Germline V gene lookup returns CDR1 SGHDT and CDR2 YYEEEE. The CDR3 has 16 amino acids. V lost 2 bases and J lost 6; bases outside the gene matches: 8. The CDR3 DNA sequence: TGTGCCAGCAGCTTTTACAGGGGCGCGGGTAATTCACCCCTCCACTTT. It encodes CASSFYRGAGNSPLHF.

The DNA of the CDR3 is TGTGCCAGCAGCTTCAGTCTTTCCACGGGTTACAATGAGCAGTTCTTC. Translating it yields CASSFSLSTGYNEQFF. The rearrangement joins TRBV7-8 to TRBJ2-1; D not resolved. V was clipped by 3 bases and J by 4 bases, with 16 bases between them. Germline CDR1 and CDR2: SGHVS and FQNEAQ. The CDR3 loop spans 16 amino acids.

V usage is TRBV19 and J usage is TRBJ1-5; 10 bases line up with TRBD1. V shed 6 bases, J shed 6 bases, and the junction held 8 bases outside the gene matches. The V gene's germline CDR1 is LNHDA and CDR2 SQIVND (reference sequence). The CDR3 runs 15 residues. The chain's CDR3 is CASSLGQGGSQPQHF. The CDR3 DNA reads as TGTGCCAGTAGCCTCGGACAGGGGGGAAGTCAGCCCCAGCATTTT.

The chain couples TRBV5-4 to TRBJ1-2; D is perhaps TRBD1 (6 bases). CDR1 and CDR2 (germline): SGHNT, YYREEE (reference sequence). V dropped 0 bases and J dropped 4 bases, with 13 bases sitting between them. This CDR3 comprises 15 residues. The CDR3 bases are TGTGCCAGCAGCTTGGCACAGGGTGGAAGCTATGGCTACACCTTC. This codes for CASSLAQGGSYGYTF.

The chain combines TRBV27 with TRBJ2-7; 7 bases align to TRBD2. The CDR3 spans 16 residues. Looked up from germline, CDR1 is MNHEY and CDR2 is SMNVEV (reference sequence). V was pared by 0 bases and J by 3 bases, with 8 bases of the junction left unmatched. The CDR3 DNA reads TGTGCCAGCAGTTTATCGGGTACGTGGGGGGGCTACGAGCAGTACTTC. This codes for CASSLSGTWGGYEQYF.

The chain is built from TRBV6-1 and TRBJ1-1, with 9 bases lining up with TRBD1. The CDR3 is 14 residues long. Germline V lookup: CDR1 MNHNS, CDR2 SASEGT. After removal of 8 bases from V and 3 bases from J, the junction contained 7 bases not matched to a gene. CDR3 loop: CASLQGARDTEAFF. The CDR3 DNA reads TGTGCCAGCTTACAGGGGGCCAGGGACACTGAAGCTTTCTTT.

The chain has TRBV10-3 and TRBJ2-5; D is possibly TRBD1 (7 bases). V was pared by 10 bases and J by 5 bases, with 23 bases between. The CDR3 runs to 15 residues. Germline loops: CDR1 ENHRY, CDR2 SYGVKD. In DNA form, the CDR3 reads TGTGCCACAGGGGGTATTGGCGGAGGGTCGGAGACCCAGTACTTC. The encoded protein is CATGGIGGGSETQYF.

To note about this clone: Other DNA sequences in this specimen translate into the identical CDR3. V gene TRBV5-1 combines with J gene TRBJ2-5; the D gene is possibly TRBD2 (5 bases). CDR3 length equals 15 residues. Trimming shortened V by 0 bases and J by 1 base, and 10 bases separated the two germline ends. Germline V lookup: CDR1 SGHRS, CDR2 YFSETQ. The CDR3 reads CASSLVSGGQETQYF. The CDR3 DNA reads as TGCGCCAGCAGCTTGGTCAGTGGAGGCCAAGAGACCCAGTACTTC.

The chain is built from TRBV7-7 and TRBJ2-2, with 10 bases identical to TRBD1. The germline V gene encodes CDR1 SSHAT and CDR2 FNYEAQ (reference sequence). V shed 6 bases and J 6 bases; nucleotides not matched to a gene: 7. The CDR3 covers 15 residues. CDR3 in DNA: TGTGCCAGCAGTGCTGGGACAGGGGCTCCCGGGGAGCTGTTTTTT. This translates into CASSAGTGAPGELFF.

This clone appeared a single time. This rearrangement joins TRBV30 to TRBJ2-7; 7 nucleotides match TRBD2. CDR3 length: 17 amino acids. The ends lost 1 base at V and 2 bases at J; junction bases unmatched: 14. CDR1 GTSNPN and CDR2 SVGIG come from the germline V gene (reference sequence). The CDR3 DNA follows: TGTGCCTGGAGTGGGTCTATCCCGGCTAGCGGAGCCTACGAGCAGTACTTC. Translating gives CAWSGSIPASGAYEQYF.